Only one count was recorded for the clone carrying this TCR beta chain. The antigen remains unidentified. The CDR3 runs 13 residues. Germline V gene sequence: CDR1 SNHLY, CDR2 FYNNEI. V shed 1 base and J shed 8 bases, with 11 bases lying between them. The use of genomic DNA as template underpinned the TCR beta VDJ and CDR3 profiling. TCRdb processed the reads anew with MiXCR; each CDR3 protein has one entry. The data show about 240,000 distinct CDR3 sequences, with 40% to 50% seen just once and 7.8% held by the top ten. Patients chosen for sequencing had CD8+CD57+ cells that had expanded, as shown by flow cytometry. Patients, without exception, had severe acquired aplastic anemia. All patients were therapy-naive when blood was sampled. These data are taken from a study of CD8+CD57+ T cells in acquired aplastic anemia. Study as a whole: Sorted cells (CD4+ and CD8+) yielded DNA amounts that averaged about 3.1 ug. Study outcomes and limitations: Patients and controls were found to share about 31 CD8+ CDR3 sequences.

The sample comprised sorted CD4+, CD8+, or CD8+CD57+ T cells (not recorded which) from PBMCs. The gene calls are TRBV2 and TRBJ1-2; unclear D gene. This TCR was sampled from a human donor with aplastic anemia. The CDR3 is CASSEEMGWGYTF. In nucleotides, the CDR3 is TGTGCCAGCAGTGAAGAAATGGGTTGGGGCTACACCTTC.